The rows below give T cell receptor beta chains drawn from one sample of a study of T cell clonotyping in hematopoietic cell transplantation. Sequencing used immunoSEQ multiplex PCR; TCRdb keeps in-frame clones, though not all of them. This sample has more than 55,000 clones, with just under 95% found just once. The sequencing input was peripheral blood mononuclear cells. Every receptor here comes from a man aged 50 to 59 in good health. Some clones in this sample may be carry-over from other donors' samples. Each CDR3 is given with its conserved first and last residue. Fields, in order: D gene, J gene, V gene, clone size, CDR3 protein, CDR3 DNA. D genes are given only for firm matches. Clone size is given for some rows only: seen once, a few or many times, or a class if the clone is expanded.

TRBD1	TRBJ2-2	TRBV14	few	CASSQLTGGTGELFF	TGTGCCAGCAGCCAATTGACAGGGGGCACCGGGGAGCTGTTTTTT
NA	TRBJ2-5	TRBV6-5	NA	CASRLGSGTQYF	TGTGCCAGCAGACTGGGGTCCGGGACCCAGTACTTC
TRBD1	TRBJ2-7	TRBV30	NA	CAWSLTGDEQYF	TGTGCCTGGAGCCTAACAGGGGACGAGCAGTACTTC
TRBD2	TRBJ2-3	TRBV4-1	NA	CASSQDGLASDTQYF	TGCGCCAGCAGCCAAGATGGACTAGCATCAGATACGCAGTATTTT
NA	TRBJ1-1	TRBV6-5	NA	CASRDTKAEAFF	TGTGCCAGCAGAGACACCAAAGCTGAAGCTTTCTTT
TRBD1	TRBJ1-1	TRBV6-5	once	CASGSRTGRPTEAFF	TGTGCCAGCGGCTCACGGACAGGGAGACCCACTGAAGCTTTCTTT
TRBD1	TRBJ1-6	TRBV19	NA	CASSRRQGANSPLHF	TGTGCCAGTAGTAGACGACAGGGGGCAAATTCACCCCTCCACTTT
TRBD1	TRBJ2-5	TRBV2	NA	CARTGSGETQYF	TGTGCCAGGACAGGGTCTGGAGAGACCCAGTACTTC
TRBD1	TRBJ2-1	TRBV5-5	NA	CASLGQTYNEQFF	TGTGCCAGCCTGGGACAGACCTACAATGAGCAGTTCTTC
NA	TRBJ2-2	TRBV29-1	NA	CSAEYYRELFF	TGCAGCGCAGAATACTACCGGGAGCTGTTTTTT
NA	TRBJ1-1	TRBV28	NA	CASSSTEGFGTEAFF	TGTGCCAGCAGTTCCACAGAAGGGTTTGGCACTGAAGCTTTCTTT
NA	TRBJ1-2	TRBV5-4	once	CASSSRDHLFGGYTF	TGTGCCAGCAGCAGTAGGGACCATTTGTTCGGTGGCTACACCTTC
NA	TRBJ1-2	TRBV19	NA	CASRQVDYGYTF	TGTGCCAGCCGTCAGGTAGACTATGGCTACACCTTC
NA	TRBJ2-5	TRBV2	few	CASTIKGTQYF	TGTGCCAGCACCATAAAAGGGACCCAGTACTTC
NA	TRBJ2-2	TRBV27	NA	CASSLRGTQSLSTGELFF	TGTGCCAGCAGTTTGAGAGGGACACAAAGTTTGAGCACCGGGGAGCTGTTTTTT
NA	TRBJ2-6	TRBV5-6	NA	CASYDASSGANVLTF	TGTGCCAGCTACGACGCTAGCTCTGGGGCCAACGTCCTGACTTTC